The 2 T cell receptor beta chains presented below share a single source sample, sequenced in a study of cytomegalovirus exposure and HLA in healthy donors. Both 60 Vbeta primers and 13 Jbeta primers went into the PCR. Libraries were prepared by immunoSEQ multiplex PCR; TCRdb keeps only in-frame clonotypes and omits some of them. Its table lists over 40,000 clones. The sample consisted of PBMCs. The origin of the receptors is a man younger than 45 in good health and CMV-seronegative.

With respect to this clone: One end of the junction varies from germline; a read error may be responsible. V usage is TRBV6-5 and J usage is TRBJ1-3; D unclear. The CDR3 has 14 residues. CDR1 is MNHEY, CDR2 SVGAGI, per germline. This CDR3 reads CTSSYRVSGNTIYF. CDR3 bases: TGTACCAGCAGTTACCGGGTCTCTGGAAACACCATATATTTT.

The chain combines TRBV7-2 with TRBJ1-6; no clear D. From germline, CDR1 is SGHTA and CDR2 FQGNSA. The CDR3 is made up of 12 amino acids. The V end lost 5 bases, the J end lost 8 bases, and 7 bases lay between the germline ends. CDR3: CASSLRYSPLHF. CDR3 DNA: TGTGCCAGCAGCCTGAGGTATTCACCCCTCCACTTT.